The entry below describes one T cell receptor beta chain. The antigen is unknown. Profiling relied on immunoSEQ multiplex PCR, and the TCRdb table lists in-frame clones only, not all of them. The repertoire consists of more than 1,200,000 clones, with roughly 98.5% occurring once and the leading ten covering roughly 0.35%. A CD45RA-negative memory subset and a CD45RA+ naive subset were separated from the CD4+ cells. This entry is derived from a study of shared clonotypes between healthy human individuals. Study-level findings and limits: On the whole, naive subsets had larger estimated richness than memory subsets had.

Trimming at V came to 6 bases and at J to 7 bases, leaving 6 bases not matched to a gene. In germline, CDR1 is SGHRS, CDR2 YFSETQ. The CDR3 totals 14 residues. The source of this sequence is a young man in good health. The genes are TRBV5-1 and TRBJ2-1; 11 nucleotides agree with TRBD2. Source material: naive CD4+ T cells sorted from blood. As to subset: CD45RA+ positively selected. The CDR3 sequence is CASTLAGGPNEQFF. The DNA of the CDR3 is TGCGCCAGCACTTTAGCGGGAGGGCCAAATGAGCAGTTCTTC.